These 14 T cell receptor beta chains share one sample of origin, sequenced in a study of blood T cell repertoires in COVID-19 (dated by TCRdb to about 2020). Libraries were made using the immunoSEQ multiplex PCR assay. Not all clones reach the TCRdb copy of this immuneACCESS table, which keeps in-frame sequences only. Checked studies attribute under half of the gap to unresolved V genes and leave the rest unexplained. This sample is represented by around 59,000 clones; approximately 80% of them were singletons. The ten biggest clones cover more than 7% of the sample. The sequencing sample was made of peripheral blood. All receptors derive from a man in his 60s with acute or convalescent COVID-19.

Notes on this clone: Other nucleotide sequences from this sample produce the same CDR3. In nucleotides, the CDR3 is TGTGCCAGCAGTGAGGCGCTAGGGGCGCGAGGCTACACCTTC. Amino acids: CASSEALGARGYTF. The rearrangement joins TRBV2 to TRBJ1-2; tentatively, D is TRBD1 (5 bases). Germline V gives CDR1 SNHLY, CDR2 FYNNEI. The length of the CDR3 is 14 residues. The V end lost 3 bases, the J end lost 8 bases, and 16 bases lay between the germline ends.

Turning to this clone: The sample carries other DNA sequences with the same CDR3. This sequence joins TRBV5-1 and TRBJ1-2; TRBD1 might be the D (5 bases). With 0 bases removed from V and 7 bases from J, the gap between germline ends came to 7 bases. Germline CDR1 and CDR2: SGHRS and YFSETQ. This CDR3 is 12 amino acids long. CDR3 amino acids: CASSLAGGGYTF. As DNA, the CDR3 is TGCGCCAGCAGCTTGGCCGGGGGTGGCTACACCTTC.

The CDR3 DNA sequence: TGTGCCAGCAGGGGGGACAGGATCGGCACAGATACGCAGTATTTT. It yields the protein CASRGDRIGTDTQYF. V and J are TRBV28 and TRBJ2-3; 8 positions agree with TRBD1. The CDR3 runs 15 residues. Trimming removed 6 bases from V and 1 base from J; junction bases left unmatched: 6. Germline CDR1 is MDHEN and CDR2 is SYDVKM.

J is TRBJ1-1 and V is TRBV10-3; D gene uncertain. This CDR3 spans 15 amino acids. V was trimmed by 3 bases and J by 0 bases, leaving 11 bases between them. Germline V gene sequence: CDR1 ENHRY, CDR2 SYGVKD. The CDR3 loop reads CAISDLYTLNTEAFF. As DNA, the CDR3 is TGTGCCATCAGTGACCTTTACACCCTGAACACTGAAGCTTTCTTT.

This chain uses TRBV21-1 with TRBJ1-6; the table's D call of TRBD1 was not tested on the DNA. TRBV21-1 is a pseudogene locus. The CDR3 loop spans 16 amino acids. The CDR3 loop reads CASSTSRRARHSPLHF. The CDR3 region has the DNA TGTGCCAGCAGCACGTCCCGCAGGGCCCGGCATTCACCCCTCCACTTT.

This chain links TRBV20-1 with TRBJ2-7; a weak D match, TRBD1 (6 bases). Germline V gene data show CDR1 as DFQATT and CDR2 as SNEGSKA (reference sequence). The V and J ends lost 3 bases and 0 bases respectively, with 18 bases between them. The CDR3 extends over 16 amino acids. The CDR3 loop is CSASGDGGGFSYEQYF. Written as DNA, the CDR3 is TGCAGTGCTAGTGGGGATGGTGGGGGCTTCTCCTACGAGCAGTACTTC.

Only a few counts were recorded for this clone. CDR3 residues: CASSYGTGGNQPQHF. The DNA for the CDR3 is TGTGCCAGCAGTTACGGGACAGGGGGCAATCAGCCCCAGCATTTT. This chain joins TRBV6-5 and TRBJ1-5, with 10 bases aligning to TRBD1. V was pared by 2 bases and J by 2 bases, with 0 bases of the junction left unmatched. CDR3 length: 15 amino acids. Germline-derived CDR1 and CDR2 are MNHEY and SVGAGI.

The chain joins TRBV7-2 to TRBJ1-2; TRBD1 might be the D (6 bases). The CDR3 has 15 amino acids. Looked up from germline, CDR1 is SGHTA and CDR2 is FQGNSA. V lost 2 bases to trimming and J lost 4 bases, with 14 bases between them. The CDR3 DNA reads TGTGCCAGCAGCTTATCCGGCAGGGGAAGCTATGGCTACACCTTC. It yields the protein CASSLSGRGSYGYTF.

The rearrangement links TRBV11-3 to TRBJ2-3; D remains unclear. Germline-derived CDR1 and CDR2 are SGHNT and YENEEA. The germline V and J ends were trimmed by 1 base and 0 bases, with 11 bases remaining between them. The CDR3 is made up of 16 amino acids. This chain's CDR3 is CASSLGGQRSTDTQYF. The CDR3 DNA reads TGTGCCAGCAGCTTAGGAGGTCAGCGAAGCACAGATACGCAGTATTTT.

V and J are TRBV30 and TRBJ2-2, with D perhaps TRBD1 (5 bases). Trimming pared 3 bases from V and 5 bases from J, leaving 13 bases between. Per germline, CDR1 GTSNPN and CDR2 SVGIG (reference sequence). CDR3 length: 14 residues. The CDR3 coding sequence is TGTGCCTGGAGAGACGACAGCCTAACCGGGGAGCTGTTTTTT. It encodes CAWRDDSLTGELFF.

For this clone: Germline is not matched at one junction end, which may reflect a read error. The same CDR3 arises from other DNA sequences in this sample as well. The chain couples TRBV30 to TRBJ2-2, with D possibly TRBD2 on 5 matching bases. The germline V gene has CDR1 GTSNPN and CDR2 SVGIG (reference sequence). CDR3 length equals 13 residues. CDR3: CAWSETYTGELFF. CDR3 coding DNA: TGTGCCTGGAGTGAGACTTACACCGGGGAGTTGTTTTTT.

The rearrangement joins TRBV6-5 to TRBJ1-1; 10 bases map to TRBD1. Per the germline V gene, CDR1 is MNHEY and CDR2 is SVGAGI. V was clipped by 0 bases and J by 3 bases; unmatched bases: 1. The CDR3 is 15 residues long. The CDR3 DNA is TGTGCCAGCAGTTACTCCGGGACAGGGGACACTGAAGCTTTCTTT. It specifies CASSYSGTGDTEAFF.

V and J are TRBV12-3 or TRBV12-4 and TRBJ1-6; D not certain. Trimming removed 5 bases at V and 10 bases at J, with 6 bases between. The CDR3 runs to 11 residues. The CDR3 nucleotides are TGTGCCAGCAGTGTTTCGTCACCCCTCCACTTT. Translating gives CASSVSSPLHF.

The CDR3 DNA reads as TGTGCCAGTAGTATAGGCCAGGGGGCCGAAAGCTACACCTTC. Translated: CASSIGQGAESYTF. J is TRBJ1-2 and V is TRBV19; 8 nucleotides align to TRBD1. The CDR3 covers 14 residues. Germline V gene sequence: CDR1 LNHDA, CDR2 SQIVND (reference sequence). V was clipped by 1 base and J by 9 bases; unmatched bases: 7. The full variable domain, rest sourced from reference TRBV19 and TRBJ1-2, is DGGITQSPKYLFRKEGQNVTLSCEQNLNHDAMYWYRQDPGQGLRLIYYSQIVNDFQKGDIAEGYSVSREKKESFPLTVTSAQKNPTAFYLCASSIGQGAESYTFGSGTRLTVV.